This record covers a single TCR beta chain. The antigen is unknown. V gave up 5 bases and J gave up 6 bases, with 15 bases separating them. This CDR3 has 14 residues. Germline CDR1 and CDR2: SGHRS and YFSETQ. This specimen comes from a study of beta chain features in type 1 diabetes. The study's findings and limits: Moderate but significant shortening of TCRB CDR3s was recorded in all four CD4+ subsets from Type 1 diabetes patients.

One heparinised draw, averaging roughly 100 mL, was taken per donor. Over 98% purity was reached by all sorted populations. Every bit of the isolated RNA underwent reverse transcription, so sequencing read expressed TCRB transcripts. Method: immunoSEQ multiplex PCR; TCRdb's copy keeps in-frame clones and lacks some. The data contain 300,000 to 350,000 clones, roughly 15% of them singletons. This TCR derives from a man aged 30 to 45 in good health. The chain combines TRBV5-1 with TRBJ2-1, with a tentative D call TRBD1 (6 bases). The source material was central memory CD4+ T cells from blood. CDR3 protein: CASSLGGLGNEQFF. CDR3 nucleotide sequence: TGCGCCAGCAGTCTTGGGGGCCTTGGCAATGAGCAGTTCTTC. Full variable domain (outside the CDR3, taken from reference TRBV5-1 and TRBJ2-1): KAGVTQTPRYLIKTRGQQVTLSCSPISGHRSVSWYQQTPGQGLQFLFEYFSETQRNKGNFPGRFSGRQFSNSRSEMNVSTLELGDSALYLCASSLGGLGNEQFFGPGTRLTVL.